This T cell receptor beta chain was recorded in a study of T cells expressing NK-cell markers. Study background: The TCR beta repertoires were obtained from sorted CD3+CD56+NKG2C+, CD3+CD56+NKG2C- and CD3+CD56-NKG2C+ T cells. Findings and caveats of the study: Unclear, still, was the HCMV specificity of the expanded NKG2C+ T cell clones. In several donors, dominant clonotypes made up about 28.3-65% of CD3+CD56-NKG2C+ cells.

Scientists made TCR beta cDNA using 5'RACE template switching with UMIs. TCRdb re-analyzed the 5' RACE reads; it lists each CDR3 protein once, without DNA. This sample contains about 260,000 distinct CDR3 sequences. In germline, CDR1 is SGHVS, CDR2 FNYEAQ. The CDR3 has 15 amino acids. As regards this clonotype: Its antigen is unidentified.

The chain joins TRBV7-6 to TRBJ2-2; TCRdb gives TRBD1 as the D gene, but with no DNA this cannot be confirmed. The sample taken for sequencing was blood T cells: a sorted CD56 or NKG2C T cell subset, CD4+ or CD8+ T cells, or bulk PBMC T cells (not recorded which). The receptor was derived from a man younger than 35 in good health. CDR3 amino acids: CASSASSGGRGELFF. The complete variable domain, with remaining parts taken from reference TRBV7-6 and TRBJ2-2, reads GAGVSQSPRYKVTKRGQDVALRCDPISGHVSLYWYRQALGQGPEFLTYFNYEAQQDKSGLPNDRFSAERPEGSISTLTIQRTEQRDSAMYRCASSASSGGRGELFFGEGSRLTVL.